This T cell receptor (beta chain) was profiled in a study of identical twins. Study findings and constraints: Researchers caution that invariant MAIT and iNKT cells could partly confound zero-insertion analyses. Recombination models fit unrelated individuals' TCR alpha sharing but underestimated twins'.

Regarding this clonotype: No antigen is known for it.

V dropped 4 bases and J dropped 9 bases, with 13 bases sitting between them. The CDR3 runs 13 residues. The V gene's germline CDR1 is SEHNR and CDR2 FQNEAQ (reference sequence). Healthy Caucasians made up all donors. TCRdb fed the 5' RACE reads into MiXCR, producing one record per CDR3 protein. The repertoire holds 400,000 to 500,000 distinct CDR3 sequences, about 13% seen once, with more than 0.8% in the top ten. The same specimen was also included in a second study, on yellow fever vaccine responses in identical twins.

The TCR sequence derives from a woman aged 18-29 years in good health. Sequenced material: CD4+ T cells sorted from blood. The chain combines TRBV7-9 with TRBJ2-1, with D hard to call. The CDR3 region has the DNA TGTGCCAGCAGCTCGGTCTCGACTGGTGAGCAGTTCTTC. As protein: CASSSVSTGEQFF.